Presented here are 17 T cell receptor beta chains from one specimen sequenced in a study of immune evolution from preneoplasia to lung adenocarcinoma. Only in-frame clones appear in the TCRdb table, and some are missing; sequencing was by immunoSEQ multiplex PCR. The sample has 5,900 or so clones, 76% seen once; the top ten hold under 8.5%. The specimen was FFPE minimally invasive lung adenocarcinoma tissue. These receptors were collected from a person aged 55-80 years with lung adenocarcinoma.

The CDR3 region has the DNA TGTGCCAGCAGCCTTCTCCTGGATACGCAGTATTTT. Translated: CASSLLLDTQYF. The chain uses TRBV5-8 and TRBJ2-3; D ambiguous. There are 12 residues in the CDR3. Looked up from germline, CDR1 is SGHTS and CDR2 is YDEGEE. V shed 4 bases and J shed 6 bases, with 9 bases lying between them.

The chain has TRBV4-1 and TRBJ2-1; 8 bases agree with TRBD1. This CDR3 contains 16 residues. The germline V gene encodes CDR1 MGHRA and CDR2 YSYEKL. Trimming removed 2 bases from V and 0 bases from J; junction bases left unmatched: 3. CDR3 in amino acids: CASSQPTGGSYNEQFF. The CDR3 coding sequence is TGCGCCAGCAGCCAACCTACAGGGGGCTCCTACAATGAGCAGTTCTTC.

The rearrangement joins TRBV5-1 to TRBJ2-5; TRBD1 aligns across 9 bases. CDR1 and CDR2 (germline): SGHRS, YFSETQ. The V segment lost 4 bases and the J segment 2 bases; nucleotides outside the gene matches: 3. The CDR3 runs to 14 residues. The CDR3 region is CASSVQGAQETQYF. The CDR3 DNA sequence: TGCGCCAGCAGCGTACAGGGGGCGCAAGAGACCCAGTACTTC.

The chain carries TRBV10-2 and TRBJ2-7, with D unclear. Germline values: CDR1 WSHSY, CDR2 SAAADI. The CDR3 consists of 14 residues. V lost 3 bases to trimming and J lost 0 bases, with 9 bases between them. Here the CDR3 reads CASSEAYYSYEQYF. As DNA, the CDR3 is TGCGCCAGCAGTGAAGCGTACTACTCCTACGAGCAGTACTTC.

The V and J genes are TRBV10-3 and TRBJ2-1; TRBD1 might be the D (6 bases). Germline V gene lookup returns CDR1 ENHRY and CDR2 SYGVKD. This CDR3 has 15 amino acids. V was trimmed by 7 bases and J by 5 bases, leaving 18 bases between them. CDR3 DNA: TGTGCCATCAAGCCACAGGGTTCCCCCAACAATGAGCAGTTCTTC. Its protein is CAIKPQGSPNNEQFF.

This chain links TRBV29-1 with TRBJ1-1; TRBD1 might be the D (5 bases). The germline V gene encodes CDR1 SQVTM and CDR2 ANQGSEA. The ends were cut back, 8 bases at V and 1 base at J, with 11 bases in the middle. The CDR3 sequence is 12 residues long. The CDR3 DNA reads TGCAGCACGGGACGAGAGAACACTGAAGCTTTCTTT. This encodes CSTGRENTEAFF.

In its sample, this clone was seen once. The gene calls are TRBV11-2 and TRBJ2-7, with 9 bases fitting TRBD2. The CDR3 covers 15 residues. Germline V gene data show CDR1 as SGHAT and CDR2 as FQNNGV. V was pared by 3 bases and J by 2 bases, with 5 bases of the junction left unmatched. The CDR3 is CASSFGAGGPYEQYF. The CDR3 DNA sequence: TGTGCCAGCAGCTTTGGGGCGGGAGGGCCCTACGAGCAGTACTTC.

In this sample, this clone turned up a few times. One end of the junction varies from germline; a read error may be responsible. J is TRBJ2-1 and V is TRBV7-9, with TRBD2 identical over 11 bases. The CDR3 has 15 amino acids. In germline, CDR1 is SEHNR, CDR2 FQNEAQ (reference sequence). The CDR3 spells CASSVAGGPNNEQFF. Here the CDR3 DNA reads TGTGCCAGCAGCGTAGCGGGAGGGCCGAACAATGAGCAGTTCTTC.

The chain is built from TRBV5-1 and TRBJ2-7, with TRBD2 matching over 10 bases. The length of the CDR3 is 14 residues. The ends lost 4 bases at V and 5 bases at J; junction bases unmatched: 6. The germline V gene has CDR1 SGHRS and CDR2 YFSETQ. The CDR3 loop reads CASSLGTSAHEQYF. The CDR3 nucleotides read TGCGCCAGCAGCCTCGGGACTAGCGCCCACGAGCAGTACTTC. Together with reference TRBV5-1 and TRBJ2-7, the CDR3 gives the full variable domain: KAGVTQTPRYLIKTRGQQVTLSCSPISGHRSVSWYQQTPGQGLQFLFEYFSETQRNKGNFPGRFSGRQFSNSRSEMNVSTLELGDSALYLCASSLGTSAHEQYFGPGTRLTVT.

The J gene is TRBJ1-1, the V gene TRBV5-8; TRBD1 aligns across 7 bases. The junction had 3 bases not matched to a gene; V was cut back by 4 bases and J by 3 bases. CDR1 is SGHTS, CDR2 YDEGEE, per germline. The CDR3 is 13 amino acids. The CDR3 region has the DNA TGTGCCAGCAGCCCCAGGGGGGACACTGAAGCTTTCTTT. Its translation: CASSPRGDTEAFF.

The chain carries TRBV19 and TRBJ2-1; TRBD1 agrees at 9 bases. V was pared by 4 bases and J by 4 bases, with 2 bases of the junction left unmatched. CDR1 and CDR2 from the germline V gene are LNHDA and SQIVND (reference sequence). The CDR3 has 14 residues. CDR3 coding DNA: TGTGCCAGTAGTAGGACAGGGGTTTACAATGAGCAGTTCTTC. This translates into CASSRTGVYNEQFF.

This clone has only a few counts. V usage is TRBV4-2 and J usage is TRBJ1-2; D perhaps matches TRBD1 (5 bases). Germline loops: CDR1 LGHNA, CDR2 YNFKEQ. The CDR3 sequence is 17 residues long. The ends were cut back, 3 bases at V and 8 bases at J, with 25 bases in the middle. The CDR3 nucleotides read TGTGCCAGCAGCCAGCGGAGGCCGGGACCTTACGACATGGGCTACACCTTC. This codes for CASSQRRPGPYDMGYTF.

V gene TRBV7-8 combines with J gene TRBJ1-6, with D possibly TRBD1 on 5 matching bases. The length of the CDR3 is 12 residues. V lost 1 base and J lost 10, with 5 bases in between. Germline CDR1 SGHVS, CDR2 FQNEAQ. The CDR3 sequence is CASSLGGSPLHF. Written as DNA, the CDR3 is TGTGCCAGCAGCTTAGGGGGCTCACCCCTCCACTTT.

This chain joins TRBV6-5 and TRBJ1-5; 9 positions agree with TRBD1. Trimming took 6 bases from V and 2 from J; bases not matched to a gene: 5. This CDR3 has 15 amino acids. Germline CDR1 and CDR2: MNHEY and SVGAGI. CDR3 DNA sequence: TGTGCCAGCAGGTCGGGACAGGGAGGCAATCAGCCCCAGCATTTT. It codes for CASRSGQGGNQPQHF.

This chain connects TRBV14 to TRBJ2-4; 7 bases line up with TRBD1. V gave up 6 bases and J gave up 2 bases; unmatched junction bases: 13. CDR3 size: 17 residues. Germline CDR1 reads SGHDN; CDR2 reads FVKESK. The CDR3 spells CASSPAQQGSTKNIQYF. The CDR3 DNA reads TGTGCCAGCAGTCCCGCTCAACAGGGGAGCACCAAAAACATTCAGTACTTC. The full variable domain, in which reference TRBV14 and TRBJ2-4 provide the parts outside the CDR3, is EAGVTQFPSHSVIEKGQTVTLRCDPISGHDNLYWYRRVMGKEIKFLLHFVKESKQDESGMPNNRFLAERTGGTYSTLKVQPAELEDSGVYFCASSPAQQGSTKNIQYFGAGTRLSVL.

The chain combines TRBV6-5 with TRBJ1-2, with D maybe TRBD1 (6 bases). This CDR3 is 15 amino acids long. The germline CDR1 and CDR2 sequences are MNHEY and SVGAGI. The ends were cut back, 6 bases at V and 4 bases at J, with 18 bases in the middle. The CDR3 spells CASRQGFAPIYGYTF. The DNA of the CDR3 is TGTGCCAGCAGACAGGGTTTCGCCCCTATCTATGGCTACACCTTC.

This chain connects TRBV5-1 to TRBJ2-2; D gene uncertain. V lost 3 bases and J lost 4, with 7 bases in between. This CDR3 comprises 13 residues. Germline CDR1 is SGHRS and CDR2 is YFSETQ. CDR3 nucleotides: TGCGCCAGCAGCTCCCCAGGCACCGGGGAGCTGTTTTTT. This encodes CASSSPGTGELFF.